The source of this T cell receptor beta chain is a study of blood T cell repertoires in COVID-19 (TCRdb year 2020). Turning to the overall study: The collaborator samples originated in the United States, Italy and Spain and spanned the acute and convalescent phases of COVID-19. Where HLA class I and class II types were available, the types were taken from metadata supplied by the sample provider, not from assay-based typing. The prospective study material was composed of cDNA or gDNA derived from T cells, B-cell-depleted T cells, or PBMCs. The samples were drawn from the first 160 participants of the ongoing ImmuneRACE study and from under 1,500 subjects provided by 6 global collaborators. Deeply sampled blood TCRbeta repertoires from subjects exposed to, actively infected with, or recovered from COVID-19 were included in the dataset. The sample metadata nearly always contained a de-identified subject ID, COVID-19 status, age in years and sex. The repertoires were made available in a free public database intended to serve as a resource for research on the immune response to SARS-CoV-2. The paper as a whole reports these results and caveats: Clinical and demographic metadata were provided uncurated, with the amount varying by source and participant.

The CDR3 has 14 amino acids, counting the end cysteine and phenylalanine. Just CDR3 DNA is preserved here, 42 bases in frame from base 1. V is cut back by 5 bases and J by 8 bases, with 10 bases in the junction unmatched. CDR1 and CDR2 were assigned from the germline V gene (reference sequence) as GTSNPN and SVGIG. About this clone: Its antigen is still unknown. No base qualities exist here, and no much larger clone lies one base off it.

In the prospective study, participants were roughly 18 to 100 years old, resided in approximately 22 geographic areas of the United States, and were enrolled through a virtual design. In the prospective study, participants were assigned to cohorts based on the clinical history participants reported in a screening survey and a study questionnaire. In the prospective study, mobile phlebotomists collected whole blood, serum and a nasopharyngeal or oropharyngeal swab from each participant. Additional blood draws and questionnaires over a 2-month period could optionally be provided by prospective study participants. Blood samples from the prospective study were shipped frozen or at room temperature prior to DNA extraction. TCRbeta CDR3 regions were amplified from genomic DNA by means of the immunoSEQ Assay, a bias-controlled multiplex PCR. Concerning the study's data processing: Within the assay, amplification of reference gene primers was used to estimate how many nucleated cells each sample contained. Sequence reads were collapsed and filtered to measure the absolute abundance of every unique TCRbeta CDR3 rearrangement. For each sample, productive Simpson clonality was calculated as the square root of Simpson's diversity index over productive rearrangements. TCRdb retrieved this table from immuneACCESS and kept in-frame rearrangements only. Not all clones are present; in checked studies, unresolved V genes account for under half, and no reason is known for the remainder. V, J and clone size are those of that table, while D and trimming were read from the DNA. This sample has 200,000 to 250,000 clones in its table, and about 76% of those were observed once. The ten largest clones add up to 8.5% to 10% of the sample.

The sequence joins TRBV30 to TRBJ2-3; the junction holds 10 bases that match TRBD1. The source is a woman aged 50 to 65 with acute COVID-19. Sequenced sample: PBMCs or T cells enriched from blood (not recorded which). The CDR3 reads as follows: CAWGGQGRGGTQYF. The base sequence is TGTGCCTGGGGGGGACAGGGGCGCGGAGGTACGCAGTATTTT.